One T cell receptor beta chain is described in this entry. Its matching antigen is unknown. V lost 0 bases, J lost 2 bases, and 10 bases lay in between. Germline CDR1 MNHNY, CDR2 SVGAGI (reference sequence). The CDR3 has 15 amino acids. This specimen belongs to a study of T cell repertoires in cytomegalovirus infection. Study overall: In the study, CMV epitopes included recently identified HLA-C-restricted and well-studied HLA-B-restricted ones. Public TCR beta signatures provided an indication of both CMV infection and a matching HLA type. Findings and caveats of the study: Adding up the frequency of public TCR beta families identified people who carried CMV plus the relevant HLA. HLA-C-restricted CMV clonotypes gave the most frequent clonotype in two of eight donors.

TCRdb analysed the reads with MiXCR anew, one entry per CDR3 protein. The data contain 20,000 to 30,000 distinct CDR3 sequences, about 23% of them seen just once; the ten biggest clones take up approximately 91%. The sequencing here drew on CD8+ T cells from cultured PBMCs, taken from culture after CMV antigen stimulation. This chain connects TRBV6-6 to TRBJ1-1; D unclear. The TCR originated in a human donor in good health (CMV status not recorded). Some clones in this sample may be carry-over from other donors' samples. The CDR3 nucleotides read TGTGCCAGCAGTTACTCGATTGAGGTAAACACTGAAGCTTTCTTT. It translates to CASSYSIEVNTEAFF.